This T cell receptor beta chain derives from a study of cytomegalovirus exposure and HLA in healthy donors. V was pared by 4 bases and J by 3 bases, with 12 bases of the junction left unmatched. In germline, CDR1 is SGDLS, CDR2 YYNGEE. The length of the CDR3 is 17 residues. Regarding the study as a whole: In the roughly 120 validation repertoires, a later analysis found that first-cohort TCR clusters tended to co-occur. Most TCR sequences were rare, but some public TCRs occurred in many donors. Specificity of a few CMV-associated chains for CMV antigens was verified in vitro. A classifier reportedly called cytomegalovirus status with high sensitivity and specificity.

This clone was seen at least ten times. What it recognizes is unknown. The protocol was immunoSEQ multiplex PCR, while the TCRdb copy is restricted to in-frame clones and leaves out a portion. This sample has under 75,000 clones; around four fifths occur once, and the top ten carry 2.5% to 3%. Specimen: PBMCs. The receptor was isolated from a man aged 25 to 45 in good health and CMV-seronegative. This rearrangement joins TRBV9 to TRBJ1-3; TRBD1 matches 8 bases. Written as DNA, the CDR3 is TGTGCCAGCAGCCAAGGACAGGGCGGGCCATATGGAAACACCATATATTTT. Protein product: CASSQGQGGPYGNTIYF.